The T cell receptor (beta chain) described here comes from a study of blood T cell repertoires in COVID-19. At the level of the study: Acute and convalescent COVID-19 specimens originated in the United States, Italy and Spain. Sources were T cells, B-cell-depleted T cells, or PBMCs; the material itself was cDNA or gDNA.

The germline CDR1 and CDR2 sequences are SGHAT and FQNNGV. Trimming removed 5 bases from V and 0 bases from J, with 3 bases in between. This CDR3 has 12 residues. Remarks on this clone: Other DNA sequences in the sample encode the same CDR3.

During active infection, Seattle patients enrolled and were then monitored through disease. Study processing details: From reference gene primer amplification, estimates of nucleated cell counts were derived. The protocol was immunoSEQ multiplex PCR, while the TCRdb copy is restricted to in-frame clones and leaves out a portion. V and J calls and clone size are those listed in that table; D and trimming were worked out from the DNA. The sample records approximately 280,000 clones, roughly 83% being singletons. This receptor was taken from a human donor with COVID-19, enrolled during active disease. The donor label of this sample is uncertain. The V gene is TRBV11-2, the J gene TRBJ2-3; D unclear. The sequenced material came from peripheral blood. Here the CDR3 reads CASSLSTDTQYF. CDR3 in DNA: TGTGCCAGCAGCCTTAGCACAGATACGCAGTATTTT.